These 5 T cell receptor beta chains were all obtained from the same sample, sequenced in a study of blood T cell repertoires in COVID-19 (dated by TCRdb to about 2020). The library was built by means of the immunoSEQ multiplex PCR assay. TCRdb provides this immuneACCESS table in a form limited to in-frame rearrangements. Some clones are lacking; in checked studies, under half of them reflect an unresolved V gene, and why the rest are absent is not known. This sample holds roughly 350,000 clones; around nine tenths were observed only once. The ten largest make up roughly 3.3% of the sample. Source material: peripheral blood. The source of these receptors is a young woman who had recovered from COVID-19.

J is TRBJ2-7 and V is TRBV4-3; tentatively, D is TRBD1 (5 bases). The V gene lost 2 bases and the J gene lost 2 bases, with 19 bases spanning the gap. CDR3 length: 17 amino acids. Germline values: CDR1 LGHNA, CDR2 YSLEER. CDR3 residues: CASSQPPRQGPAYEQYV. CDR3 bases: TGCGCCAGCAGCCAACCCCCGCGCCAGGGTCCCGCCTACGAGCAGTACGTC.

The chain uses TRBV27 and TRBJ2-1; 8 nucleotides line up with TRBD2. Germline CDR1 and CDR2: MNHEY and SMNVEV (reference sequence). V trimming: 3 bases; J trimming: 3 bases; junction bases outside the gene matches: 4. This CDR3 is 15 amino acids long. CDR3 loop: CASSLGTRVYNEQFF. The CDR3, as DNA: TGTGCCAGCAGTTTGGGGACTAGAGTCTACAATGAGCAGTTCTTC.

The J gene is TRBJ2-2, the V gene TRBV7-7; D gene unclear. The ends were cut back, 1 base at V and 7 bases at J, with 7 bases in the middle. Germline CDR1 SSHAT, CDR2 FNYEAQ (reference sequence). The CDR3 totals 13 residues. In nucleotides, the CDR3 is TGTGCCAGCAGCTTAGTCCGGAGCGGGGAGCTGTTTTTT. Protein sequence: CASSLVRSGELFF.

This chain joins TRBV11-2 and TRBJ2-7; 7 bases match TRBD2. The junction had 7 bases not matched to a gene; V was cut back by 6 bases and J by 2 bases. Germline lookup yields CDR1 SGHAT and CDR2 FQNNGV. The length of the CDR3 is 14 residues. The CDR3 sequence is CASSIAGPPYEQYV. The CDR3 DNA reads TGTGCCAGCAGTATAGCGGGCCCGCCCTACGAGCAGTACGTC.

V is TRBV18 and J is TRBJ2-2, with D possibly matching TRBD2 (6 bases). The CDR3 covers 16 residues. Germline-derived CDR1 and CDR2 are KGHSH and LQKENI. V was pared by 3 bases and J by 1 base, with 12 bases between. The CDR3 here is CASSPEGLLNTGELFF. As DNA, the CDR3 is TGTGCCAGCTCACCGGAGGGACTTCTGAACACCGGGGAGCTGTTTTTT.